These 18 T cell receptor beta chains came from one sample sequenced in a study of T cells in Graves' hyperthyroidism and ophthalmopathy. RNA transcripts yielded amplified TCR beta CDR3 regions. The TCR CDR3 first-round RT-PCR relied on the HTBI primer set. TCRdb ran MiXCR on the multiplex PCR reads and lists one entry per CDR3 protein. The sample has about 610,000 distinct CDR3 sequences, roughly 15% seen once; the top ten hold around 4.5%. The material sequenced was blood. These receptor sequences come from a woman aged 40 to 55 with Graves' ophthalmopathy.

This clonotype was counted at least ten times. The chain uses TRBV6-5 and TRBJ1-5; the D gene is possibly TRBD1 (5 bases). The germline V and J ends were trimmed by 4 bases and 3 bases, with 7 bases remaining between them. Germline V gives CDR1 MNHEY, CDR2 SVGAGI. The CDR3 totals 13 residues. CDR3 loop: CASSSGYNQPQHF. The CDR3 region has the DNA TGTGCCAGCAGTTCAGGGTACAATCAGCCCCAGCATTTT.

V usage is TRBV7-9 and J usage is TRBJ2-5; D remains ambiguous. Trimming left V 0 bases short and J 1 base short, with 9 bases between. This CDR3 is built from 15 residues. CDR1 and CDR2 (germline): SEHNR, FQNEAQ (reference sequence). The CDR3 nucleotides read TGTGCCAGCAGCTTAGCTTTAGAGTCCCAAGAGACCCAGTACTTC. Residues: CASSLALESQETQYF.

This clonotype showed up just a few times. The chain uses TRBV2 and TRBJ2-7; perhaps TRBD1 as D (6 bases). CDR3 length: 14 residues. Trimming removed 3 bases at V and 6 bases at J, with 15 bases between. Germline-derived CDR1 and CDR2 are SNHLY and FYNNEI. CDR3: CASSDGTTKPEQYF. Here the CDR3 DNA reads TGTGCCAGCAGTGATGGGACAACAAAACCCGAGCAGTACTTC.

The sample holds many counts of this clonotype. This chain links TRBV30 with TRBJ1-1, with D unclear. Germline V gene lookup returns CDR1 GTSNPN and CDR2 SVGIG (reference sequence). The CDR3 length is 13 residues. Trimming stripped 4 bases from V and 6 bases from J, with 15 bases between. DNA for the CDR3: TGTGCCTGGAAGGCTTGGCGTCGGTCTGAAGCTTTCTTT. It is translated as CAWKAWRRSEAFF.

In this sample, this clonotype turned up many times. J is TRBJ1-1 and V is TRBV3-1; D is undetermined. The germline V and J ends were trimmed by 0 bases and 10 bases, with 6 bases remaining between them. Germline V lookup: CDR1 LGHDT, CDR2 YNNKEL (reference sequence). The length of the CDR3 is 11 residues. The CDR3 coding sequence is TGTGCCAGCAGCCAAGATGGGAGAGCTTTCTTT. Translated: CASSQDGRAFF.

This clonotype was detected ten times or more. J is TRBJ1-1 and V is TRBV2; D possibly corresponds to TRBD1 (6 bases). V lost 4 bases and J 1 base, leaving 16 bases between the germline ends. The CDR3 covers 16 residues. Per the germline V gene, CDR1 is SNHLY and CDR2 is FYNNEI. This CDR3 is CASSGTGLVRNTEAFF. CDR3 nucleotides: TGTGCCAGCAGTGGAACAGGGCTAGTCAGGAACACTGAAGCTTTCTTT.

V and J are TRBV20-1 and TRBJ1-2; D call uncertain. Trimming took 1 base from V and 8 from J, leaving 8 bases between them. Germline V lookup: CDR1 DFQATT, CDR2 SNEGSKA (reference sequence). This CDR3 spans 11 amino acids. The CDR3 region has the DNA TGCAGTGCTAGAGCCCCCAAGGGCTACACCTTC. It encodes CSARAPKGYTF.

Many counts were recorded for this clonotype. V gene TRBV20-1 combines with J gene TRBJ2-7, with D unclear. Germline CDR1 is DFQATT and CDR2 is SNEGSKA (reference sequence). CDR3 length equals 11 residues. V was pared by 4 bases and J by 2 bases, with 6 bases between. The CDR3 is CSAIHAYEQYF. In nucleotides, the CDR3 is TGCAGTGCTATCCACGCCTACGAGCAGTACTTC.

The chain recombines TRBV13 with TRBJ2-5, with D unresolved. The V end lost 5 bases, the J end lost 5 bases, and 12 bases lay between the germline ends. There are 13 residues in the CDR3. Germline CDR1 and CDR2: PRHDT and FYEKMQ (reference sequence). The CDR3: CASSQPEQETQYF. The CDR3 coding sequence is TGTGCCAGCAGCCAGCCAGAGCAGGAGACCCAGTACTTC.

Many counts were recorded for this clonotype. The chain combines TRBV6-5 with TRBJ1-1; D call uncertain. The V gene lost 6 bases and the J gene lost 4 bases, with 15 bases spanning the gap. The CDR3 consists of 14 residues. The germline gives CDR1 MNHEY, CDR2 SVGAGI. This chain's CDR3 is CASRPRAGVTEAFF. CDR3 nucleotide sequence: TGTGCCAGCAGACCCCGCGCAGGAGTCACTGAAGCTTTCTTT.

Only a few counts were recorded for this clonotype. V usage is TRBV28 and J usage is TRBJ1-6; D is unclear. The CDR3 runs to 14 residues. CDR1 is MDHEN and CDR2 is SYDVKM in the germline V gene. The germline V and J ends were trimmed by 10 bases and 0 bases, with 10 bases remaining between them. The CDR3 DNA is TGTGCCACCGCCTCAGGCTCCTATAATTCACCCCTCCACTTT. Protein sequence: CATASGSYNSPLHF.

This clonotype was seen many times. V and J are TRBV15 and TRBJ1-2, with 8 bases lining up with TRBD1. The V gene's germline CDR1 is LNHNV and CDR2 YYDKDF (reference sequence). The CDR3 has 16 residues. Trimming at V came to 0 bases and at J to 5 bases, leaving 8 bases not matched to a gene. The CDR3 nucleotides are TGTGCCACCAGCAGAGATAGGGACAGGCTGGGGTATGGCTACACCTTC. Residues: CATSRDRDRLGYGYTF. Complete variable domain (other parts from reference TRBV15 and TRBJ1-2): DAMVIQNPRYQVTQFGKPVTLSCSQTLNHNVMYWYQQKSSQAPKLLFHYYDKDFNNEADTPDNFQSRRPNTSFCFLDIRSPGLGDTAMYLCATSRDRDRLGYGYTFGSGTRLTVV.

This clonotype was observed many times. The rearrangement joins TRBV24-1 to TRBJ2-2; TRBD1 matches at 9 bases. Trimming took 5 bases from V and 6 from J; bases not matched to a gene: 6. The CDR3 extends over 15 amino acids. The germline V gene encodes CDR1 KGHDR and CDR2 SFDVKD. In DNA, the CDR3 is TGTGCCACCAGTGGGGCCTGGGACAGGGCCGGGGAGCTGTTTTTT. It is translated as CATSGAWDRAGELFF.

This clonotype was detected many times. DNA of the CDR3: TGTGCCAGCAGCCAAGTGGGGATGGTGAACACTGAAGCTTTCTTT. Amino acid sequence: CASSQVGMVNTEAFF. V is TRBV4-2 and J is TRBJ1-1; D unresolved. Germline CDR1 and CDR2: LGHNA and YNFKEQ. This CDR3 spans 15 amino acids. Between the trimmed V and J ends, which lost 1 base and 0 bases, there was a span of 9 bases.

In this sample, this clonotype turned up many times. This chain joins TRBV12-3 or TRBV12-4 and TRBJ2-7; 9 bases match TRBD2. The V gene end was trimmed by 1 base and the J gene end by 4 bases; junction bases not matched to a gene: 2. This CDR3 has 14 amino acids. CDR3 loop: CASSLGTSEYEQYF. For the CDR3, the DNA is TGTGCCAGCAGTTTAGGGACTAGCGAGTACGAGCAGTACTTC.

Only a few counts were recorded for this clonotype. This chain joins TRBV6-1 and TRBJ1-1, with 8 bases lining up with TRBD1. The germline CDR1 and CDR2 sequences are MNHNS and SASEGT. CDR3 length: 15 amino acids. The V gene end was trimmed by 7 bases and the J gene end by 5 bases; junction bases not matched to a gene: 12. CDR3 in amino acids: CASTWRTGTTTEAFF. CDR3 coding DNA: TGTGCCAGCACCTGGCGGACAGGGACAACGACTGAAGCTTTCTTT.

This clonotype was counted many times. The chain uses TRBV7-9 and TRBJ2-7; the D is unclear. The V end lost 3 bases, the J end lost 1 base, and 7 bases lay between the germline ends. The V gene's germline CDR1 is SEHNR and CDR2 FQNEAQ (reference sequence). There are 13 residues in the CDR3. CDR3 protein: CASSFERSYEQYF. CDR3 coding DNA: TGTGCCAGCAGCTTCGAACGGTCCTACGAGCAGTACTTC.

This clonotype was picked up many times. The chain employs TRBV7-2 and TRBJ2-7; possible D gene TRBD2, 6 bases. V lost 3 bases and J lost 5, with 11 bases in between. The CDR3 runs to 13 residues. Germline V lookup: CDR1 SGHTA, CDR2 FQGNSA. CDR3 amino acids: CASSFRQRDEQYF. The CDR3, as DNA: TGTGCCAGCAGCTTCAGACAGCGGGACGAGCAGTACTTC. Looking up the rest from reference TRBV7-2 and TRBJ2-7 gives the full variable domain: GAGVSQSPSNKVTEKGKDVELRCDPISGHTALYWYRQSLGQGLEFLIYFQGNSAPDKSGLPSDRFSAERTGGSVSTLTIQRTQQEDSAVYLCASSFRQRDEQYFGPGTRLTVT.